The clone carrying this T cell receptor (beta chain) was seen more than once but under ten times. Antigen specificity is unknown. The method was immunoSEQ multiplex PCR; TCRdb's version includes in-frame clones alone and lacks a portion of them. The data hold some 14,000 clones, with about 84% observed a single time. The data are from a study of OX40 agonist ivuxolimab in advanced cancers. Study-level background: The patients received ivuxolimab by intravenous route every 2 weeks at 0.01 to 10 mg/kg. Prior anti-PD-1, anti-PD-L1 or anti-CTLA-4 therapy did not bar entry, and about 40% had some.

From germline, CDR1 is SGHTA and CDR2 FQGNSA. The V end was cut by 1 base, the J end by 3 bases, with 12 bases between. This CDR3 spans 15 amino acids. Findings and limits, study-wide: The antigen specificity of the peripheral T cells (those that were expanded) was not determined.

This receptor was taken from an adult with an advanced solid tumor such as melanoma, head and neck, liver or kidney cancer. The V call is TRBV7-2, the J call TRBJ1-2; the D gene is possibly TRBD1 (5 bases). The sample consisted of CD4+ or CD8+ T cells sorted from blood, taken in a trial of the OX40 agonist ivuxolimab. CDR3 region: CASSLELGPYYGYTF. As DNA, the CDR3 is TGTGCCAGCAGCTTAGAGTTGGGGCCCTACTATGGCTACACCTTC.